The clone carrying this T cell receptor beta chain was recorded only once. This entry comes from a study of glioma-infiltrating T cells after dendritic cell vaccination. Study-level background: Patients received autologous tumor lysate-pulsed dendritic cell vaccination between about 2003 and 2013. Dendritic cell vaccine was injected intradermally three times, biweekly.

The CDR3 consists of 12 residues. The V end was cut by 6 bases, the J end by 7 bases, with 11 bases between. Germline V lookup: CDR1 LNHDA, CDR2 SQIVND (reference sequence). Isocitrate dehydrogenase mutation was absent in all glioblastoma patients. Input was roughly 2.2 ug genomic DNA, or all available if less. The method was immunoSEQ multiplex PCR; TCRdb's version includes in-frame clones alone and lacks a portion of them. Of approximately 67,000 clones listed, 81% are singletons. The chain employs TRBV19 and TRBJ2-3; no firm D call. The sample here was blood, taken before dendritic cell vaccination. The receptor comes from a human donor with glioblastoma. This chain's CDR3 is CASSNMENTQYF. The CDR3 bases are TGTGCCAGTAGCAATATGGAGAATACGCAGTATTTT.